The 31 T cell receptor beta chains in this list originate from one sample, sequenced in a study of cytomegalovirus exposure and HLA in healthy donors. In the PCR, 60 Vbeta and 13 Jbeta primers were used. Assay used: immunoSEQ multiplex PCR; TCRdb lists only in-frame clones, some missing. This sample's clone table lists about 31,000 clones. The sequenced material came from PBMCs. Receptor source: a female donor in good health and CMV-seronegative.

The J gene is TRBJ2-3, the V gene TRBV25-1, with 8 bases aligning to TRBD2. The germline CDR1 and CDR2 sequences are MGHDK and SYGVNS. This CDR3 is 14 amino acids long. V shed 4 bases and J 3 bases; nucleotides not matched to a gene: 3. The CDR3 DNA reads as TGTGCCAGCAGTGGGGCGGGGGGAACAGATACGCAGTATTTT. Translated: CASSGAGGTDTQYF.

The CDR3 sequence is CASSQAQDYEQYF. Written as DNA, the CDR3 is TGTGCCAGCTCCCAGGCGCAGGACTACGAGCAGTACTTC. The chain couples TRBV18 to TRBJ2-7; D is undetermined. The CDR3 sequence is 13 residues long. Trimming took off 6 bases at V and 3 bases at J, with 12 bases between the two ends. The germline gives CDR1 KGHSH, CDR2 LQKENI.

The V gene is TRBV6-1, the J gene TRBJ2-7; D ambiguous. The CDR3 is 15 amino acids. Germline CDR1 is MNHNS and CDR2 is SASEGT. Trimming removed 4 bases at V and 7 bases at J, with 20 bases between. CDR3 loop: CASSAPRQAQVEQYF. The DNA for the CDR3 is TGTGCCAGCAGTGCCCCACGCCAGGCGCAAGTGGAGCAGTACTTC.

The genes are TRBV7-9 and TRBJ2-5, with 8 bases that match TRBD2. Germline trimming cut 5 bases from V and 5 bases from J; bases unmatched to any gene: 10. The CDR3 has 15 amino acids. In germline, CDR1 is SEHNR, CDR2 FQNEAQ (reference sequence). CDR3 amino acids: CASSPGGQAMETQYF. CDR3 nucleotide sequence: TGTGCCAGCAGCCCGGGAGGGCAGGCAATGGAGACCCAGTACTTC. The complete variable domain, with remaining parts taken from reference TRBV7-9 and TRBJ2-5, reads DTGVSQNPRHKITKRGQNVTFRCDPISEHNRLYWYRQTLGQGPEFLTYFQNEAQLEKSRLLSDRFSAERPKGSFSTLEIQRTEQGDSAMYLCASSPGGQAMETQYFGPGTRLLVL.

CDR3 sequence (DNA): TGTGCCAGCAGCTTATCCGTGTCTGAAGCTTTCTTT. It codes for CASSLSVSEAFF. This sequence joins TRBV7-9 and TRBJ1-1; no reliable D call. The CDR3 has 12 residues. In germline, CDR1 is SEHNR, CDR2 FQNEAQ (reference sequence). The germline V and J ends were trimmed by 2 bases and 6 bases, with 7 bases remaining between them.

The CDR3 DNA reads as TGTGCCAGCAGCTTTCCTAGCGGGGGGCAGACCAGCTCCTACAATGAGCAGTTCTTC. As protein: CASSFPSGGQTSSYNEQFF. This chain uses TRBV7-2 with TRBJ2-1; 11 bases line up with TRBD2. Germline V gives CDR1 SGHTA, CDR2 FQGNSA. The length of the CDR3 is 19 residues. V lost 3 bases and J lost 0; bases outside the gene matches: 10.

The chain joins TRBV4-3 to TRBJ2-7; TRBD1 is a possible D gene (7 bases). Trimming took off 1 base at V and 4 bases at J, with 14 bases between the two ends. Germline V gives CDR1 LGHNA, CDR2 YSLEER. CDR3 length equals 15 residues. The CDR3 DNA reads TGCGCCAGCAGCCAAGGGGGGGCAGGGGGGTACGAGCAGTACTTC. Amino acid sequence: CASSQGGAGGYEQYF.

Written as DNA, the CDR3 is TGCAGTGCACTACGACAAGAGACCCAGTACTTC. As protein: CSALRQETQYF. The chain is built from TRBV20-1 and TRBJ2-5; D not certain. Germline V gene sequence: CDR1 DFQATT, CDR2 SNEGSKA (reference sequence). Trimming cost V 6 bases and J 2 bases, with 7 bases left between them. CDR3 length equals 11 residues.

The CDR3 DNA reads TGTGCCAGCATGGTGTCAGGGGGCGCTAGCTCCACTGAAGCTTTCTTT. Amino acids: CASMVSGGASSTEAFF. The genes are TRBV2 and TRBJ1-1; 8 bases match TRBD1. J gave up 4 bases and V 7 bases, and 14 bases lay outside the gene matches. This CDR3 contains 16 residues. Germline CDR1 is SNHLY and CDR2 is FYNNEI.

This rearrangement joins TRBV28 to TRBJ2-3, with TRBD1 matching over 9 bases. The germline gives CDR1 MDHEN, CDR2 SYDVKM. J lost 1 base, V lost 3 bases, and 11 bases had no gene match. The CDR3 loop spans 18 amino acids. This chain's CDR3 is CASSFKGQGVRGTDTQYF. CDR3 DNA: TGTGCCAGCAGTTTTAAGGGACAGGGTGTTCGTGGCACAGATACGCAGTATTTT.

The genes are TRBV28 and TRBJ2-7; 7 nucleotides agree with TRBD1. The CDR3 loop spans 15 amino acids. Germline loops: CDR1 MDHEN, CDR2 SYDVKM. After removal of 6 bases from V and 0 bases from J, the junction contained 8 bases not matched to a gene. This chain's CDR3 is CASSTGTAYSYEQYF. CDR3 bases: TGTGCCAGCAGCACCGGGACAGCTTACTCCTACGAGCAGTACTTC.

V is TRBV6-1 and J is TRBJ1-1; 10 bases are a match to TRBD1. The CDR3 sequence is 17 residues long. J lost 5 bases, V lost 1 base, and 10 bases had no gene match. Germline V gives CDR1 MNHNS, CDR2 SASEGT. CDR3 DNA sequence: TGTGCCAGCAGTGAAGTATATGGGGGACAGGGGATTACTGAAGCTTTCTTT. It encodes CASSEVYGGQGITEAFF.

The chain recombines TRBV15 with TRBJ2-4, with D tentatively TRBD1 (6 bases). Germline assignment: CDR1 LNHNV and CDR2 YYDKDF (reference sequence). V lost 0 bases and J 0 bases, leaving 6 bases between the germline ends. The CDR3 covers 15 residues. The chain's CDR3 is CATSREDRAKNIQYF. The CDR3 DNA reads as TGTGCCACCAGCAGAGAGGACAGAGCCAAAAACATTCAGTACTTC.

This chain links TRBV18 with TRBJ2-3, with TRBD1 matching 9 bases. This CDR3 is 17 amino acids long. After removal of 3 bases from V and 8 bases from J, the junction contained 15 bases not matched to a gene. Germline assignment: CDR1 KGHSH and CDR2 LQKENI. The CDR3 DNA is TGTGCCAGCTCACCCTTGGACAGGGGATCGGCCCGAGGTACGCAGTATTTT. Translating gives CASSPLDRGSARGTQYF.

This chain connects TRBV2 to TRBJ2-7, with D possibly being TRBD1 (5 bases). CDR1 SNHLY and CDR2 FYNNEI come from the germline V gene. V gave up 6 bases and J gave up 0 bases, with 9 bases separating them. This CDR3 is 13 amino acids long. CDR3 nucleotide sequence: TGTGCCAGCAGCCGACAGAGCTCCTACGAGCAGTACTTC. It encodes CASSRQSSYEQYF.

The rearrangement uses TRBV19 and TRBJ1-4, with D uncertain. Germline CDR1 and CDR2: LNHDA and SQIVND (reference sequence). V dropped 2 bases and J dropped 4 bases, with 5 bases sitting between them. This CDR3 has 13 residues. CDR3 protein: CASSIQYNEKLFF. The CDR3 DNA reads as TGTGCCAGTAGTATACAGTATAATGAAAAACTGTTTTTT.

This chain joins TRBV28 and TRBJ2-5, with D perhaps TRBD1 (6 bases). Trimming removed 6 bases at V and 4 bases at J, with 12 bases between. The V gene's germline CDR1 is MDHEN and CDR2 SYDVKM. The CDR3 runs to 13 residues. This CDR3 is CASRPGVLETQYF. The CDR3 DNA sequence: TGTGCCAGCAGACCAGGGGTGTTAGAGACCCAGTACTTC.

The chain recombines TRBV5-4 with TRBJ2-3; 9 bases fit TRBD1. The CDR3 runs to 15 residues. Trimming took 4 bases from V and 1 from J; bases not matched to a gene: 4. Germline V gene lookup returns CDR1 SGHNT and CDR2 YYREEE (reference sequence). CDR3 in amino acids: CASSLRQGGTDTQYF. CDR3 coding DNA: TGTGCCAGCAGCCTCAGACAGGGGGGCACAGATACGCAGTATTTT.

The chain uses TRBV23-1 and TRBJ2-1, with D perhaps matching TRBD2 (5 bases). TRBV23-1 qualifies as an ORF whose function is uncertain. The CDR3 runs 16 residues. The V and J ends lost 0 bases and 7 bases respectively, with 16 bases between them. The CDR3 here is CASSQSSDSDGNEQFF. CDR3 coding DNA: TGCGCCAGCAGTCAATCCTCGGACTCCGATGGGAATGAGCAGTTCTTC.

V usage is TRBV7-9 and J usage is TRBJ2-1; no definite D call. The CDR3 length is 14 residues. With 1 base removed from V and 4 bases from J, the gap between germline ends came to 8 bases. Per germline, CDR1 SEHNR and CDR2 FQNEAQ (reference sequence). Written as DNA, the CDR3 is TGTGCCAGCAGCTTAGAACAGAAGTACAATGAGCAGTTCTTC. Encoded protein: CASSLEQKYNEQFF.

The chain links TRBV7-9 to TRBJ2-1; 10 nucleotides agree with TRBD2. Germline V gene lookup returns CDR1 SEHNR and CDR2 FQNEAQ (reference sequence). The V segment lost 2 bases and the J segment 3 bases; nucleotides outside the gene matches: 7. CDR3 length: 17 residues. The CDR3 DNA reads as TGTGCCAGCAGCTTAAGTCGGCTAGCGGGGGTCTACAATGAGCAGTTCTTC. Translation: CASSLSRLAGVYNEQFF.

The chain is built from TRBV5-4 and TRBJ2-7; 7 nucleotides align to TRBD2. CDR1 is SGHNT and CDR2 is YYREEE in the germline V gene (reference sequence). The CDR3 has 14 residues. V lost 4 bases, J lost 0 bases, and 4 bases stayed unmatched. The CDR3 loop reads CASSPRGDSYEQYF. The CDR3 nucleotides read TGTGCCAGCAGCCCCCGGGGGGACTCCTACGAGCAGTACTTC.

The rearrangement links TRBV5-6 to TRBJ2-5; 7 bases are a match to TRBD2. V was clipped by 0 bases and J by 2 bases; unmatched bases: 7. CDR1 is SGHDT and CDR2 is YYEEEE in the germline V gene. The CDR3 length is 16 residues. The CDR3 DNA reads TGTGCCAGCAGCTTGGTGGTTAACGGGAGGCAAGAGACCCAGTACTTC. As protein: CASSLVVNGRQETQYF.

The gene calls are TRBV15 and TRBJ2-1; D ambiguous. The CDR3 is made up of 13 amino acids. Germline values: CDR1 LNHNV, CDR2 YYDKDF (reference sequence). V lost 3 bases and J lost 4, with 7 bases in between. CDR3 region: CATSSQAYNEQFF. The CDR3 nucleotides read TGTGCCACCAGCAGCCAGGCGTACAATGAGCAGTTCTTC. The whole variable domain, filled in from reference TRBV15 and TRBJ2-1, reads DAMVIQNPRYQVTQFGKPVTLSCSQTLNHNVMYWYQQKSSQAPKLLFHYYDKDFNNEADTPDNFQSRRPNTSFCFLDIRSPGLGDTAMYLCATSSQAYNEQFFGPGTRLTVL.

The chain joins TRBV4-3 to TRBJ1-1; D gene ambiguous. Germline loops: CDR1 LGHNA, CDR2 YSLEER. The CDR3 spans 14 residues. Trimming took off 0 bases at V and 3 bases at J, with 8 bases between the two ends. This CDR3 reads CASSQDPRDTEAFF. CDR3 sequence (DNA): TGCGCCAGCAGCCAAGATCCCCGGGACACTGAAGCTTTCTTT.

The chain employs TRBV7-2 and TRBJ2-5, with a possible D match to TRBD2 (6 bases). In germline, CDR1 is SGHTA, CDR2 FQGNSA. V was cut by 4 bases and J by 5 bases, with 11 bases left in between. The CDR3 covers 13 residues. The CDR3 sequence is CASSYGTSETQYF. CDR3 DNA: TGTGCCAGCAGCTACGGGACTTCGGAGACCCAGTACTTC.

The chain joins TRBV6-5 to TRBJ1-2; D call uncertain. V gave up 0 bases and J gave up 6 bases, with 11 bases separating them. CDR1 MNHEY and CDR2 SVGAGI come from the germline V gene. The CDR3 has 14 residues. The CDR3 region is CASSYSGEKNGYTF. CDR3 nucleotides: TGTGCCAGCAGTTACTCTGGGGAGAAGAATGGCTACACCTTC.

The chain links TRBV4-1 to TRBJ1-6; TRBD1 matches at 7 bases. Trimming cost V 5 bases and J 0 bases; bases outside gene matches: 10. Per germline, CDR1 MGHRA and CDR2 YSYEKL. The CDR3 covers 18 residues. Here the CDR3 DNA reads TGCGCCAGCAGCTCCCGCCCGGACAGGAGCTCCTATAATTCACCCCTCCACTTT. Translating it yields CASSSRPDRSSYNSPLHF.

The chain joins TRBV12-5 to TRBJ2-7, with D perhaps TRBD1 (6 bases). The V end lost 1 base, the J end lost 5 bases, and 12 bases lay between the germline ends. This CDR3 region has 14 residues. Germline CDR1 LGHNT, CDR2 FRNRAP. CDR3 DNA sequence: TGTGCTAGTGGTTTGGCGCAGGGGAGCCACGAGCAGTACTTC. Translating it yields CASGLAQGSHEQYF. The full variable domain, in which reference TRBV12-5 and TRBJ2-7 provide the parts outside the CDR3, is DARVTQTPRHKVTEMGQEVTMRCQPILGHNTVFWYRQTMMQGLELLAYFRNRAPLDDSGMPKDRFSAEMPDATLATLKIQPSEPRDSAVYFCASGLAQGSHEQYFGPGTRLTVT.

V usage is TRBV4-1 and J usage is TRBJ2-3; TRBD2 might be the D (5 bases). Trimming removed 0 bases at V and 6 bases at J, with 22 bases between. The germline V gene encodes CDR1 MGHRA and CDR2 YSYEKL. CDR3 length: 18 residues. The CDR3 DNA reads TGCGCCAGCAGCCAAGACACGCAGCGGTGGGGATTAGGGGATACGCAGTATTTT. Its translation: CASSQDTQRWGLGDTQYF.

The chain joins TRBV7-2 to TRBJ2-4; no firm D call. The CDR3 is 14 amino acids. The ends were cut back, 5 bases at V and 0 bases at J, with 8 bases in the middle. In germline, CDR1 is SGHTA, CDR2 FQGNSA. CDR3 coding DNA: TGTGCCAGCAGCGCCAGGTTAGCCAAAAACATTCAGTACTTC. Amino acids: CASSARLAKNIQYF.